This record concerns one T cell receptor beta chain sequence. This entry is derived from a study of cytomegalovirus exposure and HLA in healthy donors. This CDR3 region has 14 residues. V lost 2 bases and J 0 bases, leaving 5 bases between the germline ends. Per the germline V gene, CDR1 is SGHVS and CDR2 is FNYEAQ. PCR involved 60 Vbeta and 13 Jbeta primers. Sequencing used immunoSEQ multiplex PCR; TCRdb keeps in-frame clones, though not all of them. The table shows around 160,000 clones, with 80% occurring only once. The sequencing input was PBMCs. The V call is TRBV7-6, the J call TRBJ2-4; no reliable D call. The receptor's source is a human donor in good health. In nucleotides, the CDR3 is TGTGCCAGCAGCTTATCCGTAGCCAAAAACATTCAGTACTTC. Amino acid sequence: CASSLSVAKNIQYF.